This entry features one TCR beta chain sequence. Its matching antigen is unknown. The PCR employed 60 Vbeta primers together with 13 Jbeta primers. TCRdb's copy holds only in-frame clones and misses some; the assay was immunoSEQ multiplex PCR. This table has 200,000 to 250,000 clones, roughly 80% appearing once. The data originate from a study of cytomegalovirus exposure and HLA in healthy donors. Trimming shortened V by 4 bases and J by 3 bases, and 10 bases separated the two germline ends. CDR1 and CDR2 from the germline V gene are MDHEN and SYDVKM. CDR3 length: 14 residues. Study results and limitations: A later analysis found most CMV-associated TCR beta chains apparently HLA-restricted. With later analysis, a missense DCLRE1C variant became linked to TCR beta V- and J-gene trimming. DRB1 had the most TCR associations and HLA-C the fewest, a later analysis found, with rates varying by HLA locus.

The chain uses TRBV28 and TRBJ1-5; D remains ambiguous. The sample taken for sequencing was PBMCs. The clonotype comes from a woman aged 35 to 49 in good health and CMV-seronegative. CDR3 protein: CASSSGGLNQPQHF. The CDR3 bases are TGTGCCAGCAGTTCGGGCGGACTCAATCAGCCCCAGCATTTT.